The 9 T cell receptor beta chains below come from one sample, sequenced in a study of blood T cell repertoires in COVID-19. Profiled with immunoSEQ multiplex PCR; TCRdb holds only in-frame clones, not every one. The sample lists some 210,000 clones, approximately 86% occurring once. What was sequenced was PBMCs or T cells enriched from blood (not recorded which). The receptors here all came from a man aged 18 to 29 with acute COVID-19.

The chain couples TRBV27 to TRBJ2-1; D is perhaps TRBD1 (5 bases). Trimming cost V 1 base and J 4 bases, with 17 bases left between them. Germline lookup yields CDR1 MNHEY and CDR2 SMNVEV (reference sequence). This CDR3 comprises 17 residues. The CDR3 is CASSLYSRARAYNEQFF. Written as DNA, the CDR3 is TGTGCCAGCAGTTTATACAGTCGGGCCAGGGCGTACAATGAGCAGTTCTTC.

V is TRBV19 and J is TRBJ1-1, with 10 bases fitting TRBD1. The CDR3 length is 15 residues. With V trimmed by 2 bases and J by 3 bases, 3 bases remained unmatched. In germline, CDR1 is LNHDA, CDR2 SQIVND (reference sequence). The CDR3 coding sequence is TGTGCCAGTAGTATATGGGACAGGGGCCACACTGAAGCTTTCTTT. Protein product: CASSIWDRGHTEAFF.

The gene calls are TRBV6-5 and TRBJ1-2; D remains ambiguous. Per germline, CDR1 MNHEY and CDR2 SVGAGI. The ends were cut back, 0 bases at V and 8 bases at J, with 13 bases in the middle. CDR3 length: 14 amino acids. CDR3 sequence (DNA): TGTGCCAGCAGTTACTCTAAAACAGTGGAAGGCTACACCTTC. Protein sequence: CASSYSKTVEGYTF.

In its sample, this clone was seen once. The J gene is TRBJ2-7, the V gene TRBV27; D gene unclear. Per the germline V gene, CDR1 is MNHEY and CDR2 is SMNVEV (reference sequence). This CDR3 comprises 13 residues. Trimming pared 4 bases from V and 1 base from J, leaving 8 bases between. As DNA, the CDR3 is TGTGCCAGCAGTTACAGAACATCCTACGAGCAGTACTTC. Protein sequence: CASSYRTSYEQYF.

The chain carries TRBV16 and TRBJ1-6; 10 nucleotides line up with TRBD1. The CDR3 consists of 16 residues. Trimming removed 0 bases from V and 8 bases from J; junction bases left unmatched: 4. Germline assignment: CDR1 KGHSY and CDR2 FQNENV. The CDR3 DNA follows: TGTGCCAGCAGCCAATCGGCCGGGACAGGGGATTCACCCCTCCACTTT. This codes for CASSQSAGTGDSPLHF.

The chain uses TRBV25-1 and TRBJ2-7; D might be TRBD1 (6 bases). CDR3 length: 14 residues. CDR1 and CDR2 from the germline V gene are MGHDK and SYGVNS. V lost 5 bases and J lost 1, with 12 bases in between. As DNA, the CDR3 is TGTGCCAGCAGTAAGGACAGTCCTTCCTACGAGCAGTACTTC. This sequence encodes CASSKDSPSYEQYF.

The rearrangement links TRBV2 to TRBJ1-4; D may be TRBD1 (5 bases). This CDR3 spans 14 amino acids. Trimming took 4 bases from V and 5 from J, leaving 11 bases between them. Germline V gene sequence: CDR1 SNHLY, CDR2 FYNNEI. CDR3 sequence (DNA): TGTGCCAGCAGTGCCCGCGGGGGAAATGAAAAACTGTTTTTT. It codes for CASSARGGNEKLFF.

The chain employs TRBV28 and TRBJ2-7; 7 bases map to TRBD1. The length of the CDR3 is 15 residues. V lost 4 bases and J lost 5; bases outside the gene matches: 11. Looked up from germline, CDR1 is MDHEN and CDR2 is SYDVKM. For the CDR3, the DNA is TGTGCCAGCAGTTCCTCGACAGGGATCATCCACGAGCAGTACTTC. Its translation: CASSSSTGIIHEQYF.

This clone has more than one count but fewer than ten. The V and J genes are TRBV23-1 and TRBJ1-2; D perhaps matches TRBD1 (5 bases). TRBV23-1 is classed as an ORF, of uncertain function. V lost 0 bases and J lost 7, with 12 bases in between. The CDR3 is 14 residues long. The CDR3 sequence is CASSQSGRVGGYTF. The DNA for the CDR3 is TGCGCCAGCAGTCAATCGGGCAGGGTCGGTGGCTACACCTTC.